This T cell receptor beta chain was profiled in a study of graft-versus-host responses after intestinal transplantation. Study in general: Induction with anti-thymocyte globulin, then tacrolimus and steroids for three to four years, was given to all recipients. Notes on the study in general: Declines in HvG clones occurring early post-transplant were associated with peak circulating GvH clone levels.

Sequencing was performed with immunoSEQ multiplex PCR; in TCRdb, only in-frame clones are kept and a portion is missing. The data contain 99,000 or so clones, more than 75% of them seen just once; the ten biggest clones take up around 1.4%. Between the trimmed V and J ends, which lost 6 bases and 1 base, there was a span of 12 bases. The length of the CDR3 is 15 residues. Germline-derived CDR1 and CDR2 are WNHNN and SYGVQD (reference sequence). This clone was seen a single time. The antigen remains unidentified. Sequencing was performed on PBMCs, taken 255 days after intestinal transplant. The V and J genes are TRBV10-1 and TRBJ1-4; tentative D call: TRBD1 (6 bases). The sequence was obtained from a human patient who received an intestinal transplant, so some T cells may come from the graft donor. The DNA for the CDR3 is TGCGCCAGCAGACCAACAGGGTTAACTAATGAAAAACTGTTTTTT. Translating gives CASRPTGLTNEKLFF.